This T cell receptor (beta chain) was profiled in a study of OX40 agonist ivuxolimab in advanced cancers. Study in general: Ivuxolimab, which patients received intravenously every 2 weeks, was dosed at 0.01 to 10 mg/kg. Three partial responders included one hepatocellular carcinoma patient and two cutaneous melanoma patients. Broader study findings: Patients with a partial response at 0.1-3.0 mg/kg had among the lowest clonal expansion.

Libraries were prepared by immunoSEQ multiplex PCR; TCRdb keeps only in-frame clonotypes and omits some of them. The sample consists of around 86,000 clones, approximately 88% of them appearing once. The V gene lost 6 bases and the J gene lost 3 bases, with 9 bases spanning the gap. The V gene's germline CDR1 is SNHLY and CDR2 FYNNEI. The CDR3 runs to 13 residues. Exclusion of a patient followed from autoimmune disease history or systemic immunosuppression. The sample holds one count of this clone. The antigen is not known. This specimen consisted of CD4+ or CD8+ T cells sorted from blood, obtained in a trial of the OX40 agonist ivuxolimab. This rearrangement joins TRBV2 to TRBJ1-5; a weak D match, TRBD1 (5 bases). This TCR was sampled from an adult with an advanced solid tumor such as melanoma, head and neck, liver or kidney cancer. Here the CDR3 reads CASSPGPNQPQHF. CDR3 nucleotides: TGTGCCAGCAGCCCGGGACCCAATCAGCCCCAGCATTTT.